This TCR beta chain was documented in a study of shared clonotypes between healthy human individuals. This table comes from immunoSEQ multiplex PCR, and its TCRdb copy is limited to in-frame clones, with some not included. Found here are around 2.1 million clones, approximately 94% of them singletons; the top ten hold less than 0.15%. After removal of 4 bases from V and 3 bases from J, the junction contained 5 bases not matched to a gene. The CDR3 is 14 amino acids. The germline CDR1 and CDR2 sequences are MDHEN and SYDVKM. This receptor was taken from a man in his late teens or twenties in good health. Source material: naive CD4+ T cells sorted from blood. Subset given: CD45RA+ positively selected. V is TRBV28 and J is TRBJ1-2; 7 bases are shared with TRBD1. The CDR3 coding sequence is TGTGCCAGCAGTTATGGGGACAGATACTATGGCTACACCTTC. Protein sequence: CASSYGDRYYGYTF.